Listed below are T cell receptor beta chains from one sample, sequenced in a study of cytomegalovirus exposure and HLA in healthy donors. Assay used: immunoSEQ multiplex PCR; TCRdb lists only in-frame clones, some missing. This sample has 65,000 to 95,000 clones, with 79% found just once. Sequenced: PBMCs. The receptor source for this set is a man younger than 40 in good health and CMV-seronegative. The CDR3 runs from the conserved cysteine through the conserved F or W. The D gene is left open where the match is weak. A row's size may be missing; if present it is once, few, many or a size class.

abundance: .
v_gene: TRBV4-2
j_gene: TRBJ1-5
d_gene: TRBD1
CDR3nt: TGTGCCAGCAGCCAAGTTGAAACGGGACAGGGGGCTGAGCAGCCCCAGCATTTT
CDR3aa: CASSQVETGQGAEQPQHF

abundance: medium-sized
v_gene: TRBV6-5
j_gene: TRBJ1-6
d_gene: .
CDR3nt: TGTGCCAGCAGTTACTCGAGGGAGCCGTATAATTCACCCCTCCACTTT
CDR3aa: CASSYSREPYNSPLHF

abundance: .
v_gene: TRBV25-1
j_gene: TRBJ1-6
d_gene: .
CDR3nt: TGTGCCAGCAGTGAATTAACAAATTCACCCCTCCACTTT
CDR3aa: CASSELTNSPLHF

abundance: .
v_gene: TRBV6-5
j_gene: TRBJ2-7
d_gene: TRBD1
CDR3nt: TGTGCCAGCAGTTATATGGACAGGGGTTTCTACGAGCAGTACTTC
CDR3aa: CASSYMDRGFYEQYF

abundance: .
v_gene: TRBV5-4
j_gene: TRBJ1-1
d_gene: .
CDR3nt: TGTGCCAGCAGCCCGGACAGACCCATTGGGAGCACTGAAGCTTTCTTT
CDR3aa: CASSPDRPIGSTEAFF

abundance: .
v_gene: TRBV19
j_gene: TRBJ2-1
d_gene: TRBD2
CDR3nt: TGTGCCAGTAGTTTCCTAGCGGCTATGGGAAATGAGCAGTTCTTC
CDR3aa: CASSFLAAMGNEQFF

abundance: .
v_gene: TRBV19
j_gene: TRBJ2-1
d_gene: TRBD2
CDR3nt: TGTGCCAGTACCCGGGAGGGCTACCGCTCCTACAATGAGCAGTTCTTC
CDR3aa: CASTREGYRSYNEQFF

abundance: .
v_gene: TRBV21-1
j_gene: TRBJ1-2
d_gene: .
CDR3nt: TGTGCCAGCAGGGACAGGATCCGCCCGGATGGCTACACCTTC
CDR3aa: CASRDRIRPDGYTF

abundance: .
v_gene: TRBV7-9
j_gene: TRBJ2-7
d_gene: .
CDR3nt: TGTGCCAGCAGCCCTATCCGGGAGTTACACGAGCAGTACTTC
CDR3aa: CASSPIRELHEQYF

abundance: .
v_gene: TRBV9
j_gene: TRBJ2-3
d_gene: TRBD1
CDR3nt: TGTGCCAGCAGCGCCGGGCGGACAGGACGGACCACAGATACGCAGTATTTT
CDR3aa: CASSAGRTGRTTDTQYF

abundance: .
v_gene: TRBV7-9
j_gene: TRBJ2-1
d_gene: TRBD1
CDR3nt: TGTGCCAGCAGCCTAGGCAGGGGGCACAGCAATGAGCAGTTCTTC
CDR3aa: CASSLGRGHSNEQFF

abundance: .
v_gene: TRBV6-1
j_gene: TRBJ2-3
d_gene: .
CDR3nt: TGTGCCAGCAGTGATCAGGACTCCTCCTATACGCAGTATTTT
CDR3aa: CASSDQDSSYTQYF

abundance: .
v_gene: TRBV10-3
j_gene: TRBJ2-1
d_gene: TRBD2
CDR3nt: TGTGCCATCAGAAGTACTAGCGGGAGGGCCGGGGATGAGCAGTTCTTC
CDR3aa: CAIRSTSGRAGDEQFF

abundance: .
v_gene: TRBV6-1
j_gene: TRBJ2-7
d_gene: .
CDR3nt: TGTGCCAGCAGTGTCGACAGGTCGGTGTACGAGCAGTACTTC
CDR3aa: CASSVDRSVYEQYF

abundance: .
v_gene: TRBV19
j_gene: TRBJ1-1
d_gene: .
CDR3nt: TGTGCCAGTAGTAGCAGGGTCGCTGAAGCTTTCTTT
CDR3aa: CASSSRVAEAFF

abundance: .
v_gene: TRBV7-2
j_gene: TRBJ2-2
d_gene: .
CDR3nt: TGTGCCAGCAGCTCTTTGTCAGGGGCGCAGGGCGGGGAGCTGTTTTTT
CDR3aa: CASSSLSGAQGGELFF

abundance: once
v_gene: TRBV30
j_gene: TRBJ1-6
d_gene: .
CDR3nt: TGTGCCTGGAGTGCCCTGGACAGTGGAGATAATTCACCCCTCCACTTT
CDR3aa: CAWSALDSGDNSPLHF

abundance: .
v_gene: TRBV7-3
j_gene: TRBJ1-6
d_gene: .
CDR3nt: TGTGCCAGCAGCTTAAGGGGCAGGGCTTCTGGTTCACCCCTCCACTTT
CDR3aa: CASSLRGRASGSPLHF

abundance: once
v_gene: TRBV7-2
j_gene: TRBJ2-7
d_gene: .
CDR3nt: TGTGCCAGCAGCTTACTCAGAACCGGGGTCCGGAACGAGCAGTACTTC
CDR3aa: CASSLLRTGVRNEQYF

abundance: .
v_gene: TRBV13
j_gene: TRBJ2-1
d_gene: .
CDR3nt: TGTGCCAGCAGCTTAGGTCTGGCGGGAAGGCAGGATGAGCAGTTCTTC
CDR3aa: CASSLGLAGRQDEQFF

abundance: .
v_gene: TRBV7-2
j_gene: TRBJ2-5
d_gene: .
CDR3nt: TGTGCCAGCAGGCGACTAGAGCAACAAGAGACCCAGTACTTC
CDR3aa: CASRRLEQQETQYF

abundance: .
v_gene: TRBV7-6
j_gene: TRBJ2-7
d_gene: .
CDR3nt: TGTGCCAGCAGCTTAGGGGGCCATCGCGAGCAGTACTTC
CDR3aa: CASSLGGHREQYF

abundance: .
v_gene: TRBV28
j_gene: TRBJ1-2
d_gene: .
CDR3nt: TGTGCCAGCAGCCGGACAGACAACTATGGCTACACCTTC
CDR3aa: CASSRTDNYGYTF

abundance: .
v_gene: TRBV7-6
j_gene: TRBJ1-4
d_gene: .
CDR3nt: TGTGCCAGCAGCTTGTCTGTTGAGAGCCGAAATGAAAAACTGTTTTTT
CDR3aa: CASSLSVESRNEKLFF

abundance: .
v_gene: TRBV30
j_gene: TRBJ1-4
d_gene: .
CDR3nt: TGTGCCTGGAGTCGGGAAAAACTGTTTTTT
CDR3aa: CAWSREKLFF

abundance: .
v_gene: TRBV10-2
j_gene: TRBJ2-7
d_gene: TRBD2
CDR3nt: TGCGCCAGCAGTGGGACGGGAGGGAAAAGGACCTACGAGCAGTACTTC
CDR3aa: CASSGTGGKRTYEQYF

abundance: once
v_gene: TRBV19
j_gene: TRBJ1-2
d_gene: .
CDR3nt: TGTGCAGTGTTACGGGGGGCCGGATCGGGCTACACCTTC
CDR3aa: CAVLRGAGSGYTF

abundance: .
v_gene: TRBV30
j_gene: TRBJ2-1
d_gene: .
CDR3nt: TGTGCCTGGAGTAGGACTGCCAATGAGCAGTTCTTC
CDR3aa: CAWSRTANEQFF

abundance: .
v_gene: TRBV2
j_gene: TRBJ1-5
d_gene: .
CDR3nt: TGTGCCAGCACCGGGGGGGGAGGCAATCAGCCCCAGCATTTT
CDR3aa: CASTGGGGNQPQHF

abundance: .
v_gene: TRBV7-3
j_gene: TRBJ2-5
d_gene: TRBD1
CDR3nt: TGTGCCAGCAGCTTGGGGACAGGAGAGACCCAGTACTTC
CDR3aa: CASSLGTGETQYF

abundance: few
v_gene: TRBV6-1
j_gene: TRBJ2-1
d_gene: TRBD2
CDR3nt: TGTGCCAGCAGTGCAAATGAGGGACTAGTTGGAAATGAGCAGTTCTTC
CDR3aa: CASSANEGLVGNEQFF

abundance: .
v_gene: TRBV5-1
j_gene: TRBJ2-7
d_gene: .
CDR3nt: TGCGCCAGCAGCCAGGCCGGGACCTACGAGCAGTACTTC
CDR3aa: CASSQAGTYEQYF

abundance: .
v_gene: TRBV19
j_gene: TRBJ1-4
d_gene: .
CDR3nt: TGTGCCAGTAGTCCTCTCCGGGGTTCGCGTGAAAAACTGTTTTTT
CDR3aa: CASSPLRGSREKLFF

abundance: .
v_gene: TRBV2
j_gene: TRBJ2-3
d_gene: TRBD2
CDR3nt: TGTGCCAGCAGTGAATTTAGCGGGGGGCGGGTTTGGACAGATACGCAGTATTTT
CDR3aa: CASSEFSGGRVWTDTQYF

abundance: .
v_gene: TRBV4-3
j_gene: TRBJ2-3
d_gene: .
CDR3nt: TGCGCCAGCAGCCAAGAGCGGGCAGATACGCAGTATTTT
CDR3aa: CASSQERADTQYF

abundance: .
v_gene: TRBV18
j_gene: TRBJ1-1
d_gene: .
CDR3nt: TGTGCCAGCTCACCTGGAAGGGGATTTAAAGCTTTCTTT
CDR3aa: CASSPGRGFKAFF

abundance: .
v_gene: TRBV5-4
j_gene: TRBJ2-2
d_gene: TRBD1
CDR3nt: TGTGCCAGCAGATACGGACAGGGAGGTACCGGGGAGCTGTTTTTT
CDR3aa: CASRYGQGGTGELFF

abundance: .
v_gene: TRBV27
j_gene: TRBJ1-2
d_gene: .
CDR3nt: TGTGCCAGCAGCTTACAGGGAATTGCCGATGGCTACACCTTC
CDR3aa: CASSLQGIADGYTF

abundance: .
v_gene: TRBV29-1
j_gene: TRBJ2-3
d_gene: .
CDR3nt: TGCAGCGTTGACCGGGCGGGGAGCACAGATACGCAGTATTTT
CDR3aa: CSVDRAGSTDTQYF

abundance: .
v_gene: TRBV7-2
j_gene: TRBJ1-2
d_gene: .
CDR3nt: TGTGCCAGCAGCTTTGAGAGGATGGATGGCTACACCTTC
CDR3aa: CASSFERMDGYTF

abundance: .
v_gene: TRBV28
j_gene: TRBJ2-7
d_gene: .
CDR3nt: TGTGCCAGCAGTAGGATCGGGGTCGGGACAACCTACGAGCAGTACTTC
CDR3aa: CASSRIGVGTTYEQYF

abundance: .
v_gene: TRBV6-5
j_gene: TRBJ2-1
d_gene: TRBD2
CDR3nt: TGTGCCAGCAGTCACGGGGGGAGCTCCTACAATGAGCAGTTCTTC
CDR3aa: CASSHGGSSYNEQFF

abundance: .
v_gene: TRBV27
j_gene: TRBJ1-6
d_gene: TRBD1
CDR3nt: TGTGCCAGCAGTTTCGACAGGGTCGGTTCACCCCTCCACTTT
CDR3aa: CASSFDRVGSPLHF

abundance: .
v_gene: TRBV7-2
j_gene: TRBJ2-7
d_gene: .
CDR3nt: TGTGCCAGCAGCTTAGGAGGGCCCCGGGGTTACGAGCAGTACTTC
CDR3aa: CASSLGGPRGYEQYF

abundance: .
v_gene: TRBV2
j_gene: TRBJ1-2
d_gene: TRBD1
CDR3nt: TGTGCCAGCAGCCCCGACAGGGGGCTAAATGGCTACACCTTC
CDR3aa: CASSPDRGLNGYTF

abundance: .
v_gene: TRBV6-5
j_gene: TRBJ2-2
d_gene: .
CDR3nt: TGTGCCAGCAGTCGGCGGGACACCGGGGAGCTGTTTTTT
CDR3aa: CASSRRDTGELFF

abundance: .
v_gene: TRBV4-3
j_gene: TRBJ2-7
d_gene: .
CDR3nt: TGCGCCAGCAGCCAATTGTCGGTACCGACCTACGAGCAGTACTTC
CDR3aa: CASSQLSVPTYEQYF

abundance: .
v_gene: TRBV10-2
j_gene: TRBJ1-6
d_gene: TRBD1
CDR3nt: TGCGCCACCTGGGACAGCGATTCACCCCTCCACTTT
CDR3aa: CATWDSDSPLHF